What follows are 30 T cell receptor beta chains derived from one specimen sequenced in a study of regulatory and conventional T cells in breast cancer. TCRdb recomputed calls from the PCR reads with MiXCR, one row per CDR3 protein. Counted here are about 9,600 distinct CDR3 sequences, nearly 35% occurring once; the ten biggest clones make up approximately 6.1%. Material: conventional T cells from blood. The receptors stem from a male donor in good health.

This clonotype was counted a few times. The chain carries TRBV25-1 and TRBJ2-1, with TRBD2 as a possible D gene (5 bases). CDR1 and CDR2 (germline): MGHDK, SYGVNS. There are 15 residues in the CDR3. V was shortened by 4 bases and J by 7 bases, with 17 bases between the two germline ends. For the CDR3, the DNA is TGTGCCAGCAGTGGGGCAGGTGGACTCCCTAATGAGCAGTTCTTC. Protein: CASSGAGGLPNEQFF.

This clonotype occurred once. Germline and junction disagree at one end, which may indicate a read error. The gene calls are TRBV20-1 and TRBJ2-7; 7 positions match TRBD1. The CDR3 totals 14 residues. Germline CDR1 and CDR2: DFQATT and SNEGSKA (reference sequence). The CDR3 nucleotides read TGCAGTGCCCTAAGGAGGACAGGATATTACGAGCAGCACTTC. It is translated as CSALRRTGYYEQHF.

The chain uses TRBV20-1 and TRBJ2-7; 8 bases align to TRBD1. The germline gives CDR1 DFQATT, CDR2 SNEGSKA (reference sequence). The V segment lost 7 bases and the J segment 0 bases; nucleotides outside the gene matches: 8. CDR3 length equals 14 residues. The CDR3 loop reads CSGEGDRLSYEQYF. In nucleotides, the CDR3 is TGCAGTGGGGAAGGGGACAGGCTCTCCTACGAGCAGTACTTC.

Concerning this clonotype itself: Relative to the germline gene, one junction end is altered; a read error may explain this. V is TRBV10-3 and J is TRBJ1-1; no clear D. This CDR3 has 14 amino acids. Per germline, CDR1 ENHRY and CDR2 SYGVKD. The CDR3 sequence: CAMRAGVLNTEAFF. CDR3 nucleotides: TGTGCCATGAGGGCAGGAGTATTGAACACTGAAGCCTTCTTT.

With regard to this clonotype: A junction boundary mismatches the germline segment, possibly from a read error. The chain couples TRBV7-7 to TRBJ2-1, with unresolved D. The CDR3 is 14 residues long. Germline CDR1 reads SSHAT; CDR2 reads FNYEAQ (reference sequence). The DNA for the CDR3 is TGTGCTAGCAGCTTAGGGCTTGCCGGTCATGAGCAGTTCTTC. Amino acid sequence: CASSLGLAGHEQFF.

By sample share, this clonotype is medium-sized (0.01 to 0.1%). V is TRBV5-1 and J is TRBJ2-5, with D unclear. Trimming took off 2 bases at V and 5 bases at J, with 10 bases between the two ends. Germline V gene sequence: CDR1 SGHRS, CDR2 YFSETQ. This CDR3 is 13 amino acids long. The CDR3 DNA follows: TGCGCCAGCAGCTTAAAGGGTGTGGAGACCCAGTACTTC. Protein: CASSLKGVETQYF.

Worth noting for this clonotype: A much more abundant neighbour one base away suggests this may be a read error. V gene TRBV5-1 combines with J gene TRBJ2-2; D is perhaps TRBD2 (5 bases). With 8 bases removed from V and 5 bases from J, the gap between germline ends came to 22 bases. The CDR3 covers 16 residues. CDR1 is SGHRS, CDR2 YFSETQ, per germline. DNA of the CDR3: TGCGCCAGTCGACATGGCGAGGGCGCGTGGACCGGGGAGCTGTTTTTT. Its translation: CASRHGEGAWTGELFF. Filled out from reference TRBV5-1 and TRBJ2-2, the complete variable domain reads KAGVTQTPRYLIKTRGQQVTLSCSPISGHRSVSWYQQTPGQGLQFLFEYFSETQRNKGNFPGRFSGRQFSNSRSEMNVSTLELGDSALYLCASRHGEGAWTGELFFGEGSRLTVL.

The V call is TRBV20-1, the J call TRBJ1-1; D unclear. The CDR3 runs 13 residues. Per germline, CDR1 DFQATT and CDR2 SNEGSKA (reference sequence). Trimming cost V 2 bases and J 6 bases, with 13 bases left between them. The CDR3 reads CSARLELTAEAFF. CDR3 in DNA: TGCAGTGCTAGATTAGAACTAACCGCTGAAGCTTTCTTT.

The chain joins TRBV7-2 to TRBJ2-1; no clear D. Per the germline V gene, CDR1 is SGHTA and CDR2 is FQGNSA. The ends were cut back, 3 bases at V and 0 bases at J, with 9 bases in the middle. CDR3 length: 15 amino acids. The CDR3 DNA reads as TGTGCCAGCAGCTTCGGCGTCAGCTCCTACAATGAGCAGTTCTTC. It is translated as CASSFGVSSYNEQFF.

Only a few counts were recorded for this clonotype. This chain joins TRBV11-2 and TRBJ2-3; TRBD1 is a possible D gene (6 bases). V was pared by 3 bases and J by 4 bases, with 14 bases between. CDR3 length: 15 residues. Germline V gene lookup returns CDR1 SGHAT and CDR2 FQNNGV. CDR3 sequence (DNA): TGTGCCAGCAGCTTCCAGGGGCTAGAGGCAGATACGCAGTATTTT. Translation: CASSFQGLEADTQYF. Together with reference TRBV11-2 and TRBJ2-3, the CDR3 gives the full variable domain: EAGVAQSPRYKIIEKRQSVAFWCNPISGHATLYWYQQILGQGPKLLIQFQNNGVVDDSQLPKDRFSAERLKGVDSTLKIQPAKLEDSAVYLCASSFQGLEADTQYFGPGTRLTVL.

V and J are TRBV29-1 and TRBJ2-5, with a tentative D call TRBD2 (7 bases). The CDR3 loop spans 11 amino acids. Germline loops: CDR1 SQVTM, CDR2 ANQGSEA. V lost 7 bases, J lost 5 bases, and 11 bases lay in between. CDR3 coding DNA: TGCAGCGGGGGGGGCCCGGAGACCCAGTACTTC. This codes for CSGGGPETQYF.

This clonotype has just a few counts. V is TRBV6-2 or TRBV6-3 and J is TRBJ1-5; 7 nucleotides agree with TRBD1. The CDR3 totals 15 residues. Looked up from germline, CDR1 is MNHEY and CDR2 is SVGEGT. V lost 4 bases to trimming and J lost 5 bases; unmatched junction nucleotides: 8. Here the CDR3 reads CASSSGGGGYQPQHF. In DNA form, the CDR3 reads TGTGCCAGCAGTTCTGGAGGGGGCGGGTATCAGCCCCAGCATTTT.

This clonotype was seen only a few times. This rearrangement joins TRBV7-2 to TRBJ2-7; 8 bases map to TRBD1. This CDR3 is built from 14 residues. The V segment lost 3 bases and the J segment 4 bases; nucleotides outside the gene matches: 5. The germline V gene has CDR1 SGHTA and CDR2 FQGNSA. The CDR3 sequence: CASSLSRDRYEQYF. For the CDR3, the DNA is TGTGCCAGCAGCTTGTCCCGGGACAGGTACGAGCAGTACTTC. The full variable domain, in which reference TRBV7-2 and TRBJ2-7 provide the parts outside the CDR3, is GAGVSQSPSNKVTEKGKDVELRCDPISGHTALYWYRQSLGQGLEFLIYFQGNSAPDKSGLPSDRFSAERTGGSVSTLTIQRTQQEDSAVYLCASSLSRDRYEQYFGPGTRLTVT.

Sample share makes this clonotype medium-sized. The chain's CDR3 is CASSLSVVDTQYF. Here the CDR3 DNA reads TGTGCCAGCAGCTTATCCGTGGTGGATACGCAGTATTTT. This rearrangement joins TRBV7-3 to TRBJ2-3, with D unresolved. Germline V CDR1 and CDR2: SGHTA, FQGTGA. CDR3 length: 13 amino acids. Trimming took off 2 bases at V and 6 bases at J, with 9 bases between the two ends.

By sample fraction, this clonotype is medium-sized (0.01 to 0.1%). This sequence joins TRBV4-1 and TRBJ2-1; 9 positions match TRBD2. This CDR3 is 16 amino acids long. J gave up 7 bases and V 4 bases, and 11 bases lay outside the gene matches. Germline CDR1 reads MGHRA; CDR2 reads YSYEKL. Here the CDR3 reads CASSRTGLARSNEQFF. The CDR3 nucleotides read TGCGCCAGCAGCCGGACCGGACTAGCGAGATCAAATGAGCAGTTCTTC.

This clonotype was seen repeatedly, ten times or more. The V call is TRBV5-1, the J call TRBJ1-1; no reliable D call. Per germline, CDR1 SGHRS and CDR2 YFSETQ. This CDR3 spans 14 amino acids. V was cut by 0 bases and J by 1 base, with 7 bases left in between. The CDR3 region has the DNA TGCGCCAGCAGCTTGGGTCAGCAGAACACTGAAGCTTTCTTT. Amino acids: CASSLGQQNTEAFF.

In its sample, this clonotype is medium-sized. The rearrangement links TRBV20-1 to TRBJ2-4, with 7 bases lining up with TRBD1. There are 13 residues in the CDR3. The germline gives CDR1 DFQATT, CDR2 SNEGSKA (reference sequence). V was pared by 1 base and J by 9 bases, with 6 bases of the junction left unmatched. Written as DNA, the CDR3 is TGCAGTGCTAGAGTAAGGGGGCCGGGCATTCAGTACTTC. It codes for CSARVRGPGIQYF.

This clonotype turned up a few times. The CDR3 is CATSRDTGETQYF. DNA for the CDR3: TGTGCCACCAGCAGAGATACCGGAGAGACCCAGTACTTC. The rearrangement uses TRBV15 and TRBJ2-5; D is undetermined. V was shortened by 0 bases and J by 4 bases, with 6 bases between the two germline ends. The germline gives CDR1 LNHNV, CDR2 YYDKDF (reference sequence). The CDR3 has 13 amino acids.

Worth noting for this clonotype: At one of its ends the junction is not consistent with the germline gene, which may arise from a read error. J is TRBJ2-5 and V is TRBV7-2; D unclear. The CDR3 has 12 amino acids. Germline CDR1 is SGHTA and CDR2 is FQGNSA. The CDR3 DNA reads as TGTGCCAGCGGCTTAGGCCTCCAGGCCCAGTGCTTC. It translates to CASGLGLQAQCF.

The V call is TRBV24-1, the J call TRBJ2-2; tentatively, D is TRBD2 (6 bases). Germline-derived CDR1 and CDR2 are KGHDR and SFDVKD. V lost 7 bases and J lost 3, with 11 bases in between. The CDR3 is made up of 14 amino acids. CDR3 bases: TGTGCCACCAGGCGGGAATCGGACACCGGGGAGCTGTTTTTT. As protein: CATRRESDTGELFF.

The chain uses TRBV2 and TRBJ1-2, with no clear D. V lost 0 bases and J 8 bases, leaving 16 bases between the germline ends. The CDR3 sequence is 15 residues long. Germline CDR1 reads SNHLY; CDR2 reads FYNNEI. The CDR3 loop is CASSEAKRAYRGYTF. The CDR3 coding sequence is TGTGCCAGCAGTGAAGCAAAACGGGCGTATAGGGGCTACACCTTC.

This chain joins TRBV4-2 and TRBJ1-4; perhaps TRBD1 as D (6 bases). Germline V gives CDR1 LGHNA, CDR2 YNFKEQ. The CDR3 spans 17 residues. The V and J ends lost 0 bases and 0 bases respectively, with 11 bases between them. DNA for the CDR3: TGTGCCAGCAGCCAAGAGGTCTACAGGGCAACTAATGAAAAACTGTTTTTT. It translates to CASSQEVYRATNEKLFF.

This clonotype appeared a few times. The V call is TRBV7-2, the J call TRBJ1-6; 7 nucleotides agree with TRBD1. The length of the CDR3 is 14 residues. Trimming removed 0 bases from V and 7 bases from J; junction bases left unmatched: 0. CDR1 and CDR2 (germline): SGHTA, FQGNSA. The CDR3 protein is CASSLAQGNSPLHF. CDR3 nucleotide sequence: TGTGCCAGCAGCTTAGCACAGGGGAATTCACCCCTCCACTTT.

The chain has TRBV7-2 and TRBJ2-7, with D tentatively TRBD1 or TRBD2 (5 bases each). The germline V gene encodes CDR1 SGHTA and CDR2 FQGNSA. Trimming stripped 1 base from V and 12 bases from J, with 13 bases between. This CDR3 contains 12 residues. CDR3 in amino acids: CASSLVRGWRYF. For the CDR3, the DNA is TGTGCCAGCAGCTTAGTGAGGGGCTGGCGGTACTTC.

This chain uses TRBV7-2 with TRBJ2-7, with TRBD2 matching over 8 bases. CDR3 size: 18 residues. Germline-derived CDR1 and CDR2 are SGHTA and FQGNSA. Losses at the gene ends were 0 bases for V and 2 bases for J; bases not matched to a gene: 12. Written as DNA, the CDR3 is TGTGCCAGCAGCTTAGCGCTGTCGGGGGGGGCCCTACCCTACGAGCAGTACTTC. This translates into CASSLALSGGALPYEQYF. The full variable domain, rest sourced from reference TRBV7-2 and TRBJ2-7, is GAGVSQSPSNKVTEKGKDVELRCDPISGHTALYWYRQSLGQGLEFLIYFQGNSAPDKSGLPSDRFSAERTGGSVSTLTIQRTQQEDSAVYLCASSLALSGGALPYEQYFGPGTRLTVT.

As regards this clonotype: In this CDR3 the conserved last residue, phenylalanine or tryptophan, is missing, so a read error is likely. This chain uses TRBV29-1 with TRBJ1-3, with D possibly matching TRBD1 (5 bases). Germline V lookup: CDR1 SQVTM, CDR2 ANQGSEA. CDR3 size: 14 residues. CDR3 amino acids: CSVEWRDSGNAIYS. The CDR3 DNA reads as TGCAGCGTTGAATGGCGGGACTCTGGAAACGCCATATATTCT.

With regard to this clonotype: The germline gene is not matched at one end of the junction; a read error may be the cause. This chain joins TRBV11-2 and TRBJ1-1; TRBD1 is a possible D gene (5 bases). The length of the CDR3 is 16 residues. The germline gives CDR1 SGHAT, CDR2 FQNNGV. CDR3 region: CASSLDRGVLGTEDFF. CDR3 bases: TGTGCCAGCAGCTTAGATCGAGGGGTCTTGGGCACTGAAGATTTCTTT. The whole variable domain, filled in from reference TRBV11-2 and TRBJ1-1, reads EAGVAQSPRYKIIEKRQSVAFWCNPISGHATLYWYQQILGQGPKLLIQFQNNGVVDDSQLPKDRFSAERLKGVDSTLKIQPAKLEDSAVYLCASSLDRGVLGTEDFFGQGTRLTVV.

CDR3 DNA: TGTGCCAGCAGCTTACGGGTCGTGAATTCACCCCTCCACTTT. It encodes CASSLRVVNSPLHF. This chain links TRBV7-2 with TRBJ1-6, with D uncertain. The CDR3 runs to 14 residues. From germline, CDR1 is SGHTA and CDR2 FQGNSA. The V gene lost 2 bases and the J gene lost 7 bases, with 9 bases spanning the gap.

V is TRBV28 and J is TRBJ1-1; possible D gene TRBD1, 6 bases. Trimming took 3 bases from V and 5 from J, leaving 16 bases between them. CDR3 size: 15 residues. Germline V gives CDR1 MDHEN, CDR2 SYDVKM. CDR3 DNA sequence: TGTGCCAGCAGTTTTCTGGCCGGGGGCGCGACTGAAGCTTTCTTT. This sequence encodes CASSFLAGGATEAFF.

The rearrangement joins TRBV28 to TRBJ2-3; tentative D call: TRBD2 (5 bases). CDR1 is MDHEN and CDR2 is SYDVKM in the germline V gene. The CDR3 has 12 amino acids. Trimming shortened V by 6 bases and J by 8 bases, and 12 bases separated the two germline ends. The CDR3 reads CASSGGVGTQYF. For the CDR3, the DNA is TGTGCCAGCAGCGGAGGAGTGGGTACGCAGTATTTT.